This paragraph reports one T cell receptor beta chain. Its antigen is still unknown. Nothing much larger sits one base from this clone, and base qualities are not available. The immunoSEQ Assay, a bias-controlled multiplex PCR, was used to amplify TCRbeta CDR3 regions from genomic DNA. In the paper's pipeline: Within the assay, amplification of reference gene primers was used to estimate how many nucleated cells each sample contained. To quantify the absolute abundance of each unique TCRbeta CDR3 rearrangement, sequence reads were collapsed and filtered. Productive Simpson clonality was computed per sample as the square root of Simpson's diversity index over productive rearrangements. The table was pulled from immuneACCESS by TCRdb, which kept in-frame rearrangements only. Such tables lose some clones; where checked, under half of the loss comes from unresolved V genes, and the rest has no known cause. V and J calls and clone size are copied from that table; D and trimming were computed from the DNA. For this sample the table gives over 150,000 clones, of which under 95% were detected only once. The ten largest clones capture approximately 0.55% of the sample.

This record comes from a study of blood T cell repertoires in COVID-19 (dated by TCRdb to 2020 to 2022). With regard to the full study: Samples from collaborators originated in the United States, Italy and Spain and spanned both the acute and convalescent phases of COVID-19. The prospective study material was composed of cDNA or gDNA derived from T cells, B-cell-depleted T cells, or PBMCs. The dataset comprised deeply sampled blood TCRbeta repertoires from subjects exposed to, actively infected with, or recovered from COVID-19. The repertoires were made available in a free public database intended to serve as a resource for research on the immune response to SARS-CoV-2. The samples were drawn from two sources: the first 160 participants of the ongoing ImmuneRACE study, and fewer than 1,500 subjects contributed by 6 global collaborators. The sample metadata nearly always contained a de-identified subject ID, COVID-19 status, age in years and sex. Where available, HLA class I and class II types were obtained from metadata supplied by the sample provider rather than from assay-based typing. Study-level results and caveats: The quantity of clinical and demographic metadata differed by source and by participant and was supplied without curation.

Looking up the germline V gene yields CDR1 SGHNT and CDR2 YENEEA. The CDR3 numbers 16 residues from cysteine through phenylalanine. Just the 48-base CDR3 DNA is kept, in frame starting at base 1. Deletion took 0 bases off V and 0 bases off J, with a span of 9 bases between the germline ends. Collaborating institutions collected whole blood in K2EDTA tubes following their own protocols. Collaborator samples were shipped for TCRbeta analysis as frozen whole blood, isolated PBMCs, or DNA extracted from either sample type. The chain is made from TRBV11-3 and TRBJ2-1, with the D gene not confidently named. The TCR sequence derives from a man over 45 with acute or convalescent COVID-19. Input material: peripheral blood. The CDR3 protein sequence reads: CASSLDSWSSYNEQFF. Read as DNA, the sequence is TGTGCCAGCAGCTTAGATAGTTGGAGCTCCTACAATGAGCAGTTCTTC.